Below, 24 T cell receptor beta chains from the same sample are listed, as sequenced in a study of cytomegalovirus exposure and HLA in healthy donors. The PCR employed 60 Vbeta primers together with 13 Jbeta primers. Produced via immunoSEQ multiplex PCR; TCRdb's table is partial and in-frame only. The table lists some 120,000 clones, roughly a tenth of them singletons. Specimen: PBMCs. These receptors all stem from a man aged 30 to 39 in good health and CMV-seronegative.

V usage is TRBV7-3 and J usage is TRBJ2-2; D is unclear. CDR1 and CDR2 from the germline V gene are SGHTA and FQGTGA. The V gene lost 5 bases and the J gene lost 0 bases, with 10 bases spanning the gap. This CDR3 has 15 amino acids. CDR3: CASSPTYSNTGELFF. The CDR3 DNA is TGTGCCAGCAGCCCCACTTATTCGAACACCGGGGAGCTGTTTTTT. Full variable domain (outside the CDR3, taken from reference TRBV7-3 and TRBJ2-2): GAGVSQTPSNKVTEKGKYVELRCDPISGHTALYWYRQSLGQGPEFLIYFQGTGAADDSGLPNDRFFAVRPEGSVSTLKIQRTERGDSAVYLCASSPTYSNTGELFFGEGSRLTVL.

The sample holds a few counts of this clone. The genes are TRBV29-1 and TRBJ2-6; D is unresolved. Germline lookup yields CDR1 SQVTM and CDR2 ANQGSEA. The CDR3 consists of 14 residues. Trimming cost V 5 bases and J 0 bases, with 8 bases left between them. CDR3 protein: CSVRHNSGANVLTF. CDR3 sequence (DNA): TGCAGCGTTAGACACAACTCTGGGGCCAACGTCCTGACTTTC.

The V and J genes are TRBV29-1 and TRBJ1-1, with 8 nucleotides matching TRBD1. The ends lost 7 bases at V and 11 bases at J; junction bases unmatched: 6. CDR1 and CDR2 (germline): SQVTM, ANQGSEA. The CDR3 has 10 residues. The DNA of the CDR3 is TGCAGCGCCGGACAGGGCTCGGCTTTCTTT. Protein: CSAGQGSAFF.

J is TRBJ2-5 and V is TRBV30, with 9 bases aligning to TRBD1. With 5 bases clipped from V and 5 bases from J, the junction kept 6 bases outside the gene matches. Germline V gene data show CDR1 as GTSNPN and CDR2 as SVGIG (reference sequence). The CDR3 extends over 13 amino acids. CDR3 residues: CAWQTGGTETQYF. CDR3 sequence (DNA): TGTGCCTGGCAAACAGGGGGCACTGAGACCCAGTACTTC.

The chain is built from TRBV12-5 and TRBJ2-3; no clear D gene. From germline, CDR1 is LGHNT and CDR2 FRNRAP. V lost 5 bases and J 0 bases, leaving 3 bases between the germline ends. The CDR3 extends over 12 amino acids. The CDR3 DNA reads as TGTGCTAGTGGTCAGAGCACAGATACGCAGTATTTT. Translating it yields CASGQSTDTQYF.

This clone was picked up a small number of times. The chain couples TRBV27 to TRBJ2-5, with 11 nucleotides matching TRBD2. After removal of 3 bases from V and 0 bases from J, the junction contained 6 bases not matched to a gene. Germline assignment: CDR1 MNHEY and CDR2 SMNVEV (reference sequence). The CDR3 consists of 17 residues. The CDR3 coding sequence is TGTGCCAGCAGTTTCCTCACTAGCGGGGGTCACCAAGAGACCCAGTACTTC. It yields the protein CASSFLTSGGHQETQYF.

This clone was picked up a small number of times. The rearrangement links TRBV7-8 to TRBJ1-5, with a weak D call TRBD1 (6 bases). V was trimmed by 1 base and J by 8 bases, leaving 15 bases between them. Germline CDR1 is SGHVS and CDR2 is FQNEAQ. This CDR3 spans 15 amino acids. CDR3 protein: CASSLEGGDREPQHF. CDR3 in DNA: TGTGCCAGCAGCTTAGAAGGGGGGGATAGGGAGCCCCAGCATTTT.

The chain joins TRBV27 to TRBJ2-2; TRBD2 matches at 16 bases. The germline V gene has CDR1 MNHEY and CDR2 SMNVEV (reference sequence). CDR3 size: 17 residues. Trimming removed 5 bases from V and 7 bases from J; junction bases left unmatched: 7. CDR3 protein: CASSGTSGRAGNGELFF. The CDR3 region has the DNA TGTGCCAGCAGTGGGACTAGCGGGAGGGCCGGGAACGGGGAGCTGTTTTTT.

This sequence joins TRBV27 and TRBJ2-2; D is perhaps TRBD2 (6 bases). Germline CDR1 MNHEY, CDR2 SMNVEV (reference sequence). Trimming took off 3 bases at V and 6 bases at J, with 17 bases between the two ends. The CDR3 contains 16 residues. CDR3 nucleotide sequence: TGTGCCAGCAGTTTTAATTCGATTACGGGGGCCGGGGAGCTGTTTTTT. It encodes CASSFNSITGAGELFF.

This clone appeared a few times. The V call is TRBV27, the J call TRBJ1-6; possibly TRBD1 for D (5 bases). This CDR3 is built from 15 residues. From germline, CDR1 is MNHEY and CDR2 SMNVEV (reference sequence). V lost 6 bases to trimming and J lost 7 bases, with 16 bases between them. As DNA, the CDR3 is TGTGCCAGCAGAACGACAGACAGCCTAAATTCACCCCTCCACTTT. Its translation: CASRTTDSLNSPLHF.

This clone occurred once. This rearrangement joins TRBV27 to TRBJ2-1; TRBD2 matches 10 bases. J lost 5 bases, V lost 6 bases, and 7 bases had no gene match. Germline loops: CDR1 MNHEY, CDR2 SMNVEV (reference sequence). The CDR3 runs 15 residues. This CDR3 is CASREAGGGHNEQFF. DNA for the CDR3: TGTGCCAGCAGGGAAGCGGGGGGGGGACACAATGAGCAGTTCTTC.

The CDR3 loop reads CASSFGTSGPYEQYF. CDR3 nucleotides: TGCGCCAGCAGCTTTGGGACTAGCGGCCCCTACGAGCAGTACTTC. The chain uses TRBV5-1 and TRBJ2-7; 11 nucleotides line up with TRBD2. This CDR3 has 15 residues. Trimming removed 2 bases from V and 2 bases from J; junction bases left unmatched: 3. The germline CDR1 and CDR2 sequences are SGHRS and YFSETQ. Full variable domain (missing parts from reference TRBV5-1 and TRBJ2-7): KAGVTQTPRYLIKTRGQQVTLSCSPISGHRSVSWYQQTPGQGLQFLFEYFSETQRNKGNFPGRFSGRQFSNSRSEMNVSTLELGDSALYLCASSFGTSGPYEQYFGPGTRLTVT.

The chain joins TRBV30 to TRBJ2-5, with D possibly matching TRBD2 (6 bases). Trimming removed 1 base from V and 2 bases from J, with 17 bases in between. Per the germline V gene, CDR1 is GTSNPN and CDR2 is SVGIG (reference sequence). The CDR3 extends over 16 amino acids. CDR3 sequence reads: CAWSDPAERAQETQYF. For the CDR3, the DNA is TGTGCCTGGAGTGACCCGGCTGAGCGGGCACAAGAGACCCAGTACTTC.

The V gene is TRBV28, the J gene TRBJ1-3; tentative D call: TRBD1 (6 bases). Looked up from germline, CDR1 is MDHEN and CDR2 is SYDVKM. Trimming shortened V by 11 bases and J by 4 bases, and 15 bases separated the two germline ends. The CDR3 consists of 13 residues. CDR3 in amino acids: CAGVGGAGNTIYF. CDR3 DNA sequence: TGTGCCGGGGTCGGGGGGGCAGGAAACACCATATATTTT.

The V and J genes are TRBV7-2 and TRBJ1-3; D possibly corresponds to TRBD1 (5 bases). The V gene lost 5 bases and the J gene lost 3 bases, with 8 bases spanning the gap. Germline values: CDR1 SGHTA, CDR2 FQGNSA. CDR3 length: 13 amino acids. The CDR3: CASSQGVGNTIYF. CDR3 DNA: TGTGCCAGCAGCCAAGGGGTTGGAAACACCATATATTTT.

The chain links TRBV30 to TRBJ2-7; 8 bases agree with TRBD1. Germline V lookup: CDR1 GTSNPN, CDR2 SVGIG (reference sequence). This CDR3 contains 14 residues. Trimming removed 1 base from V and 3 bases from J; junction bases left unmatched: 5. CDR3 amino acids: CAWSGGQGGYEQYF. The CDR3 region has the DNA TGTGCCTGGAGTGGCGGACAGGGAGGCTACGAGCAGTACTTC.

The chain is built from TRBV7-3 and TRBJ2-5; 9 bases are a match to TRBD2. This CDR3 region has 14 residues. Looked up from germline, CDR1 is SGHTA and CDR2 is FQGTGA. V was pared by 5 bases and J by 7 bases, with 8 bases of the junction left unmatched. CDR3 residues: CASSPGAGGMTQYF. CDR3 nucleotide sequence: TGTGCCAGCAGCCCTGGGGCGGGGGGGATGACCCAGTACTTC. Supplemented by reference TRBV7-3 and TRBJ2-5, the full variable domain reads GAGVSQTPSNKVTEKGKYVELRCDPISGHTALYWYRQSLGQGPEFLIYFQGTGAADDSGLPNDRFFAVRPEGSVSTLKIQRTERGDSAVYLCASSPGAGGMTQYFGPGTRLLVL.

This clone has a handful of counts. The chain uses TRBV12-5 and TRBJ1-2; 9 bases map to TRBD1. Germline CDR1 and CDR2: LGHNT and FRNRAP. CDR3 length: 24 amino acids. With 2 bases clipped from V and 0 bases from J, the junction kept 28 bases outside the gene matches. CDR3 nucleotides: TGTGCTAGTGGTTTGACCCCCGGGACAGGGAGCGACGTTATATCCCGTACCCCTAACTATGGCTACACCTTC. It codes for CASGLTPGTGSDVISRTPNYGYTF. Filled out from reference TRBV12-5 and TRBJ1-2, the complete variable domain reads DARVTQTPRHKVTEMGQEVTMRCQPILGHNTVFWYRQTMMQGLELLAYFRNRAPLDDSGMPKDRFSAEMPDATLATLKIQPSEPRDSAVYFCASGLTPGTGSDVISRTPNYGYTFGSGTRLTVV.

This clone was observed a handful of times. The chain is built from TRBV27 and TRBJ2-3; 12 nucleotides match TRBD2. From germline, CDR1 is MNHEY and CDR2 SMNVEV (reference sequence). After removal of 4 bases from V and 2 bases from J, the junction contained 1 base not matched to a gene. The CDR3 length is 15 residues. This CDR3 is CASSSSGRATDTQYF. The CDR3 bases are TGTGCCAGCAGTTCTAGCGGGAGGGCCACAGATACGCAGTATTTT.

This CDR3 is CASSFGSPSDEQFF. Here the CDR3 DNA reads TGTGCCAGCAGTTTCGGGAGTCCGTCGGATGAGCAGTTCTTC. The chain joins TRBV28 to TRBJ2-1; D might be TRBD2 (6 bases). V dropped 3 bases and J dropped 8 bases, with 14 bases sitting between them. CDR1 MDHEN and CDR2 SYDVKM come from the germline V gene. The CDR3 covers 14 residues. Using reference TRBV28 and TRBJ2-1 for the parts outside the CDR3, the full variable domain is DVKVTQSSRYLVKRTGEKVFLECVQDMDHENMFWYRQDPGLGLRLIYFSYDVKMKEKGDIPEGYSVSREKKERFSLILESASTNQTSMYLCASSFGSPSDEQFFGPGTRLTVL.

This clone was counted a few times. The chain links TRBV10-1 to TRBJ2-3; D gene uncertain. The V and J ends lost 3 bases and 3 bases respectively, with 10 bases between them. Germline V lookup: CDR1 WNHNN, CDR2 SYGVQD (reference sequence). This CDR3 is 14 amino acids long. CDR3 region: CASSDGPATDTQYF. DNA of the CDR3: TGCGCCAGCAGTGATGGCCCAGCGACAGATACGCAGTATTTT.

The sample holds a few counts of this clone. The rearrangement uses TRBV7-9 and TRBJ1-4, with 8 bases that match TRBD1. V was pared by 3 bases and J by 4 bases, with 4 bases of the junction left unmatched. CDR3 length equals 15 residues. Germline lookup yields CDR1 SEHNR and CDR2 FQNEAQ (reference sequence). For the CDR3, the DNA is TGTGCCAGCAGCTTGGGACAGGAACGTAATGAAAAACTGTTTTTT. The encoded protein is CASSLGQERNEKLFF.

There are a few counts of this clone. The gene calls are TRBV29-1 and TRBJ2-1; 10 positions agree with TRBD1. There are 13 residues in the CDR3. The germline V gene has CDR1 SQVTM and CDR2 ANQGSEA. Trimming removed 6 bases from V and 8 bases from J; junction bases left unmatched: 7. This CDR3 reads CSVAGQGTDEQFF. DNA of the CDR3: TGCAGCGTAGCGGGACAGGGGACGGATGAGCAGTTCTTC.

This chain links TRBV27 with TRBJ2-4, with 7 positions matching TRBD1. Germline trimming cut 5 bases from V and 3 bases from J; bases unmatched to any gene: 10. This CDR3 comprises 16 residues. Germline CDR1 reads MNHEY; CDR2 reads SMNVEV (reference sequence). The CDR3 loop is CASSRTGVIGKNIQYF. For the CDR3, the DNA is TGTGCCAGCAGTCGCACAGGGGTCATCGGCAAAAACATTCAGTACTTC.